This T cell receptor beta chain came from a study of T cell responses to AZD1222 COVID-19 vaccine. Whole-study context: Second doses were pooled across both intervals (about 4 or about 12 weeks).

Sequenced by immunoSEQ multiplex PCR; TCRdb stores in-frame clones only, minus some. The data show about 84,000 clones, with 70% to 90% seen just once and approximately 1.4% held by the top ten. This clone was recorded only once. Its target is not known. Study-wide findings and caveats: Samples come after the peak T cell response, not at day 14. Among AZD1222 vaccinees, only six were seropositive at baseline.

Sample: peripheral blood, taken on day 0 of AZD1222 vaccination. The TCR sequence derives from an adult in good health.

The CDR3 spells CASWTSRTYEQYF. The CDR3 DNA sequence: TGTGCCAGTTGGACTAGCAGAACCTACGAGCAGTACTTC. This chain joins TRBV27 and TRBJ2-7; 8 bases agree with TRBD2. V was clipped by 9 bases and J by 2 bases; unmatched bases: 6. The CDR3 extends over 13 amino acids. CDR1 MNHEY and CDR2 SMNVEV come from the germline V gene (reference sequence).